The 3 T cell receptor beta chains below all came from one sample that was sequenced in a study of blood T cell repertoires in COVID-19. The method was immunoSEQ multiplex PCR; TCRdb's version includes in-frame clones alone and lacks a portion of them. The sample shows approximately 280,000 clones, about 89% of them seen only once. The sample taken for sequencing was peripheral blood. These receptor sequences come from a woman in her sixties or seventies with acute or convalescent COVID-19.

This chain uses TRBV4-3 with TRBJ2-2; no firm D call. Trimming shortened V by 4 bases and J by 4 bases, and 4 bases separated the two germline ends. CDR3 length equals 12 residues. Germline V lookup: CDR1 LGHNA, CDR2 YSLEER. The CDR3 region has the DNA TGCGCCAGCAGCCGAGTCACCGGGGAGCTGTTTTTT. As protein: CASSRVTGELFF.

The V gene is TRBV7-2, the J gene TRBJ1-6; 8 positions agree with TRBD1. Germline CDR1 reads SGHTA; CDR2 reads FQGNSA. The CDR3 length is 15 residues. With V trimmed by 4 bases and J by 9 bases, 8 bases remained unmatched. This CDR3 reads CASSSDRVGGSPLHF. The CDR3 region has the DNA TGTGCCAGCAGCTCGGACAGGGTAGGGGGTTCACCCCTCCACTTT.

The chain carries TRBV21-1 and TRBJ1-6; the DNA was not compared with TRBD1, the D call given in the table. TRBV21-1 is shown as a pseudogene. The CDR3 runs 20 residues. The CDR3 DNA reads as TGTGCCAGCAGCAAAGCCCTCCAAACAGGGGGGCTTTTCTATAATTCACCCCTCCACTTT. Its translation: CASSKALQTGGLFYNSPLHF.